The 28 T cell receptor beta chains reported below all come from one sample, sequenced in a study of siplizumab effects on memory and regulatory T cells. Clones were sequenced by immunoSEQ multiplex PCR, and TCRdb holds only the in-frame ones, with some missing. The table records tens of thousands of clones, 89% of them present only once. Sample: naive CD4+ T cells sorted from blood. The receptors shown here come from a human donor in good health.

The chain links TRBV27 to TRBJ2-2, with 11 bases that match TRBD2. This CDR3 region has 17 residues. Germline assignment: CDR1 MNHEY and CDR2 SMNVEV (reference sequence). Trimming at V came to 7 bases and at J to 1 base, leaving 8 bases not matched to a gene. The CDR3 bases are TGTGCCAGCACCCAACCAGGGACTAGCGGGAACACCGGGGAGCTGTTTTTT. Amino acids: CASTQPGTSGNTGELFF.

This sequence joins TRBV28 and TRBJ2-7, with no clear D. From germline, CDR1 is MDHEN and CDR2 SYDVKM. V was trimmed by 5 bases and J by 2 bases, leaving 16 bases between them. CDR3 length equals 15 residues. Here the CDR3 reads CASSRQALGTYEQYF. CDR3 nucleotides: TGTGCCAGCAGTCGTCAGGCGCTTGGGACCTACGAGCAGTACTTC.

This chain joins TRBV19 and TRBJ2-1; perhaps TRBD1 as D (5 bases). The length of the CDR3 is 16 residues. Per the germline V gene, CDR1 is LNHDA and CDR2 is SQIVND (reference sequence). V was pared by 10 bases and J by 0 bases, with 19 bases between. The CDR3 DNA reads TGTGCCACCCAAGGCTGGTACAGGAGCTCCTACAATGAGCAGTTCTTC. Protein: CATQGWYRSSYNEQFF.

V and J are TRBV5-1 and TRBJ2-5, with 9 bases identical to TRBD1. The germline V gene has CDR1 SGHRS and CDR2 YFSETQ. The V segment lost 2 bases and the J segment 1 base; nucleotides outside the gene matches: 6. This CDR3 has 16 residues. CDR3 DNA sequence: TGCGCCAGCAGCTTTATTCCGGGACAGGGCCAAGAGACCCAGTACTTC. It translates to CASSFIPGQGQETQYF.

The rearrangement uses TRBV15 and TRBJ1-1; D ambiguous. Trimming cost V 8 bases and J 5 bases, with 18 bases left between them. Germline CDR1 is LNHNV and CDR2 is YYDKDF (reference sequence). The CDR3 length is 14 residues. The CDR3 sequence: CATYGEAQGTEAFF. The CDR3 bases are TGTGCCACCTATGGGGAGGCACAAGGTACTGAAGCTTTCTTT.

The chain links TRBV2 to TRBJ1-5; D is undetermined. Deletions cut 4 bases from V and 0 bases from J, with 13 bases between. Per germline, CDR1 SNHLY and CDR2 FYNNEI. CDR3 length: 16 amino acids. The CDR3 coding sequence is TGTGCCAGCAGTGCACAGAATAGTAATAGCAATCAGCCCCAGCATTTT. Translation: CASSAQNSNSNQPQHF. Variable domain in full (rest from reference TRBV2 and TRBJ1-5): EPEVTQTPSHQVTQMGQEVILRCVPISNHLYFYWYRQILGQKVEFLVSFYNNEISEKSEIFDDQFSVERPDGSNFTLKIRSTKLEDSAMYFCASSAQNSNSNQPQHFGDGTRLSIL.

The chain couples TRBV4-1 to TRBJ2-3, with TRBD2 matching 9 bases. CDR3 size: 18 residues. Germline CDR1 is MGHRA and CDR2 is YSYEKL. V shed 2 bases, J shed 3 bases, and the junction held 12 bases outside the gene matches. The CDR3 DNA reads as TGCGCCAGCAGCCAATCCCCGTCGGTAGCGGGAGCAACAGATACGCAGTATTTT. Its translation is CASSQSPSVAGATDTQYF.

This sequence joins TRBV5-1 and TRBJ2-3, with a possible D match to TRBD1 (6 bases). The CDR3 length is 14 residues. Trimming removed 4 bases from V and 1 base from J, with 10 bases in between. Germline V CDR1 and CDR2: SGHRS, YFSETQ. The CDR3 DNA reads TGCGCCAGCAGCGGCAGGGGTGGCACAGATACGCAGTATTTT. Encoded protein: CASSGRGGTDTQYF.

The chain employs TRBV6-5 and TRBJ2-1; 8 bases match TRBD1. CDR3 length equals 14 residues. Germline trimming cut 8 bases from V and 5 bases from J; bases unmatched to any gene: 8. Germline V CDR1 and CDR2: MNHEY, SVGAGI. CDR3 loop: CASQRTGRDNEQFF. Written as DNA, the CDR3 is TGTGCCAGCCAGAGGACAGGGAGAGACAATGAGCAGTTCTTC.

This chain connects TRBV14 to TRBJ2-7; 13 positions agree with TRBD2. Unmatched junction bases numbered 8, after V lost 4 bases and J lost 2 bases. CDR1 is SGHDN, CDR2 FVKESK, per germline. The CDR3 extends over 17 amino acids. This CDR3 reads CASSRLSGLAGAYEQYF. CDR3 nucleotide sequence: TGTGCCAGCAGCCGGTTATCCGGACTAGCGGGGGCCTACGAGCAGTACTTC. Using reference TRBV14 and TRBJ2-7 for the parts outside the CDR3, the full variable domain is EAGVTQFPSHSVIEKGQTVTLRCDPISGHDNLYWYRRVMGKEIKFLLHFVKESKQDESGMPNNRFLAERTGGTYSTLKVQPAELEDSGVYFCASSRLSGLAGAYEQYFGPGTRLTVT.

V usage is TRBV4-2 and J usage is TRBJ2-7, with D possibly TRBD1 on 6 matching bases. V lost 3 bases and J 2 bases, leaving 11 bases between the germline ends. The CDR3 loop spans 14 amino acids. Germline CDR1 is LGHNA and CDR2 is YNFKEQ. CDR3 sequence: CASSHTTGPYEQYF. DNA of the CDR3: TGTGCCAGCAGCCATACTACAGGGCCCTACGAGCAGTACTTC.

This clone was found once. This chain connects TRBV19 to TRBJ2-5, with 9 positions matching TRBD2. Germline V gene data show CDR1 as LNHDA and CDR2 as SQIVND (reference sequence). This CDR3 is 15 amino acids long. Trimming took 1 base from V and 2 from J; bases not matched to a gene: 2. The CDR3 nucleotides read TGTGCCAGTAGTATAGTTAGCGGGAGTCAAGAGACCCAGTACTTC. It encodes CASSIVSGSQETQYF.

The chain links TRBV5-1 to TRBJ2-5; TRBD2 agrees at 7 bases. The CDR3 runs to 13 residues. V shed 7 bases, J shed 2 bases, and the junction held 5 bases outside the gene matches. Germline V CDR1 and CDR2: SGHRS, YFSETQ. The CDR3 sequence is CASSRGDQETQYF. CDR3 in DNA: TGCGCCAGCTCCCGGGGGGATCAAGAGACCCAGTACTTC.

The DNA of the CDR3 is TGTGCCAGCTCACCAGTCTCCCTACAGGGGGCTAGGGAGACCCAGTACTTC. Residues: CASSPVSLQGARETQYF. The J gene is TRBJ2-5, the V gene TRBV18; 9 nucleotides align to TRBD1. Germline V gene data show CDR1 as KGHSH and CDR2 as LQKENI. There are 17 residues in the CDR3. V lost 2 bases, J lost 5 bases, and 12 bases stayed unmatched.

V gene TRBV4-1 combines with J gene TRBJ2-6, with no clear D. Germline CDR1 is MGHRA and CDR2 is YSYEKL. The CDR3 runs to 16 residues. Trimming shortened V by 4 bases and J by 1 base, and 11 bases separated the two germline ends. CDR3 residues: CASSPREISGANVLTF. The CDR3 DNA follows: TGCGCCAGCAGCCCAAGGGAAATATCTGGGGCCAACGTCCTGACTTTC.

The V gene is TRBV4-1, the J gene TRBJ2-7; 8 nucleotides agree with TRBD2. There are 14 residues in the CDR3. Germline assignment: CDR1 MGHRA and CDR2 YSYEKL. J lost 3 bases, V lost 1 base, and 2 bases had no gene match. The CDR3 sequence is CASSQVGGVYEQYF. CDR3 nucleotide sequence: TGCGCCAGCAGCCAAGTCGGGGGGGTCTACGAGCAGTACTTC.

This rearrangement joins TRBV6-5 to TRBJ1-2, with 8 positions matching TRBD1. Losses at the gene ends were 6 bases for V and 4 bases for J; bases not matched to a gene: 4. The CDR3 sequence is 13 residues long. Germline values: CDR1 MNHEY, CDR2 SVGAGI. The CDR3 bases are TGTGCCAGCAGCCGGGACAGGAGCTATGGCTACACCTTC. Its translation: CASSRDRSYGYTF.

The chain links TRBV7-8 to TRBJ2-5; 9 bases map to TRBD1. Germline trimming cut 1 base from V and 5 bases from J; bases unmatched to any gene: 5. This CDR3 comprises 15 residues. Germline loops: CDR1 SGHVS, CDR2 FQNEAQ. The CDR3 DNA reads as TGTGCCAGCAGCTTAGGGACAGGGGAGCGGGAGACCCAGTACTTC. Its protein is CASSLGTGERETQYF.

The chain links TRBV6-5 to TRBJ2-7; 9 bases are a match to TRBD1. Germline-derived CDR1 and CDR2 are MNHEY and SVGAGI. The CDR3 is made up of 14 amino acids. The V gene end was trimmed by 7 bases and the J gene end by 5 bases; junction bases not matched to a gene: 9. Here the CDR3 reads CASTPGTGIHEQYF. The CDR3 DNA is TGTGCCAGCACACCCGGGACAGGGATTCACGAGCAGTACTTC.

The rearrangement uses TRBV9 and TRBJ2-7; 9 bases match TRBD1. The CDR3 contains 14 residues. V shed 1 base and J 5 bases; nucleotides not matched to a gene: 4. Per the germline V gene, CDR1 is SGDLS and CDR2 is YYNGEE. The CDR3 region is CASSVRDRVNEQYF. The CDR3 coding sequence is TGTGCCAGCAGCGTAAGGGACAGGGTTAACGAGCAGTACTTC. Full variable domain (rest looked up from reference TRBV9 and TRBJ2-7): DSGVTQTPKHLITATGQRVTLRCSPRSGDLSVYWYQQSLDQGLQFLIQYYNGEERAKGNILERFSAQQFPDLHSELNLSSLELGDSALYFCASSVRDRVNEQYFGPGTRLTVT.

This clone was recorded only once. The chain joins TRBV4-1 to TRBJ2-1; unclear D gene. V was pared by 1 base and J by 7 bases, with 5 bases between. The CDR3 sequence is 12 residues long. Germline lookup yields CDR1 MGHRA and CDR2 YSYEKL. CDR3 region: CASSQVGNEQFF. The CDR3 coding sequence is TGCGCCAGCAGCCAAGTAGGAAATGAGCAGTTCTTC.

CDR3 loop: CASSPRTSSYEQYF. The CDR3 DNA sequence: TGTGCCAGCAGCCCGCGAACGAGCTCCTACGAGCAGTACTTC. V and J are TRBV9 and TRBJ2-7; D not resolved. The CDR3 has 14 amino acids. V gave up 4 bases and J gave up 0 bases, with 11 bases separating them. CDR1 SGDLS and CDR2 YYNGEE come from the germline V gene.

This clone was counted a few times. This chain connects TRBV18 to TRBJ1-5; D gene unclear. This CDR3 has 12 amino acids. V was trimmed by 2 bases and J by 4 bases, leaving 3 bases between them. The germline gives CDR1 KGHSH, CDR2 LQKENI. As DNA, the CDR3 is TGTGCCAGCTCACCAGGGAATCAGCCCCAGCATTTT. Protein product: CASSPGNQPQHF.

J is TRBJ1-4 and V is TRBV27; 9 bases align to TRBD1. The CDR3 has 14 amino acids. V lost 6 bases and J lost 13; bases outside the gene matches: 12. Germline CDR1 reads MNHEY; CDR2 reads SMNVEV (reference sequence). CDR3 residues: CASSQPGQGRGLFF. The CDR3 region has the DNA TGTGCCAGCAGCCAACCGGGACAGGGTAGAGGACTGTTTTTT. Drawing the rest from reference TRBV27 and TRBJ1-4, the complete variable domain is EAQVTQNPRYLITVTGKKLTVTCSQNMNHEYMSWYRQDPGLGLRQIYYSMNVEVTDKGDVPEGYKVSRKEKRNFPLILESPSPNQTSLYFCASSQPGQGRGLFFGSGTQLSVL.

The chain links TRBV11-2 to TRBJ2-1, with TRBD1 identical over 7 bases. Germline values: CDR1 SGHAT, CDR2 FQNNGV. CDR3 size: 14 residues. With 6 bases clipped from V and 1 base from J, the junction kept 3 bases outside the gene matches. DNA for the CDR3: TGTGCCAGCAGGGAGACAGGGTCCTACAATGAGCAGTTCTTC. Protein sequence: CASRETGSYNEQFF.

The chain employs TRBV9 and TRBJ2-3; D ambiguous. The CDR3 has 14 residues. The germline gives CDR1 SGDLS, CDR2 YYNGEE. Deletions cut 3 bases from V and 6 bases from J, with 14 bases between. CDR3 sequence reads: CASSGRATGDTQYF. The CDR3 nucleotides read TGTGCCAGCAGCGGCCGGGCCACGGGTGATACGCAGTATTTT.

This clone was recorded only once. V usage is TRBV14 and J usage is TRBJ2-7; TRBD1 matches at 7 bases. V lost 6 bases to trimming and J lost 3 bases; unmatched junction nucleotides: 5. Germline V lookup: CDR1 SGHDN, CDR2 FVKESK. The CDR3 has 13 amino acids. The CDR3 DNA reads as TGTGCCAGCAGGACCGGGACAGTCTACGAGCAGTACTTC. This sequence encodes CASRTGTVYEQYF.

The V gene is TRBV2, the J gene TRBJ2-1, with 7 positions matching TRBD1. The CDR3 is 15 residues long. Germline V CDR1 and CDR2: SNHLY, FYNNEI. Losses at the gene ends were 6 bases for V and 2 bases for J; bases not matched to a gene: 7. The CDR3 sequence: CASRGLTGTYNEQFF. The CDR3 bases are TGTGCCAGCAGGGGGTTGACAGGGACCTACAATGAGCAGTTCTTC.